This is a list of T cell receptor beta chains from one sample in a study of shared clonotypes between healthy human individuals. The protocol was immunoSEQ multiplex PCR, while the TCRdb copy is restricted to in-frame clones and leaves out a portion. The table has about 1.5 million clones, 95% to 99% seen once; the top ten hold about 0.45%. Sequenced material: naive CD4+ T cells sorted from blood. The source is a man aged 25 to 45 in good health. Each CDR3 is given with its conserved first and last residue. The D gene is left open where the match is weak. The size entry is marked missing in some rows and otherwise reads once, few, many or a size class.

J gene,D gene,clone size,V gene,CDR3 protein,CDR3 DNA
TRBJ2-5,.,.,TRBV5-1,CASSTGRQETQYF,TGCGCCAGCAGCACCGGACGTCAAGAGACCCAGTACTTC
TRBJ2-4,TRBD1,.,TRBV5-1,CASSPDPDRGAIQYF,TGCGCCAGCAGCCCCGACCCGGACAGGGGGGCCATTCAGTACTTC
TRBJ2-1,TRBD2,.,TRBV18,CASSPPLAGGFNEQFF,TGTGCCAGCTCACCACCACTAGCGGGAGGGTTCAATGAGCAGTTCTTC
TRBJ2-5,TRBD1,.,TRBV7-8,CASSLGTGVLETQYF,TGTGCCAGCAGCCTAGGGACAGGGGTACTAGAGACCCAGTACTTC
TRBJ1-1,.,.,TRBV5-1,CASRLDRDTEAFF,TGCGCCAGCAGGCTGGACAGAGACACTGAAGCTTTCTTT
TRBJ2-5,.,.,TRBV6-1,CASSEVRGQETQYF,TGTGCCAGCAGTGAAGTGAGGGGGCAAGAGACCCAGTACTTC
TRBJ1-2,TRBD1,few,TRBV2,CASSGTGNSDGYTF,TGTGCCAGCAGCGGGACAGGAAATTCGGATGGCTACACCTTC
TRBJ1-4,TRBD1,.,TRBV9,CASSVALSGTGDEKLFF,TGTGCCAGCAGCGTAGCCCTTTCCGGGACAGGGGATGAAAAACTGTTTTTT
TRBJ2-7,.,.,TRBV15,CATSGRLTYEQYF,TGTGCCACCAGCGGGAGGCTAACCTACGAGCAGTACTTC
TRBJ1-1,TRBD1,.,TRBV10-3,CAITSDRVNTEAFF,TGTGCCATCACCTCTGACAGGGTAAACACTGAAGCTTTCTTT
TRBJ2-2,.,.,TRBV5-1,CASSLRPEAGELFF,TGCGCCAGCAGCTTGCGACCTGAAGCCGGGGAGCTGTTTTTT
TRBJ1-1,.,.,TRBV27,CASNDRPMDTEAFF,TGTGCCAGCAATGACAGGCCGATGGACACTGAAGCTTTCTTT
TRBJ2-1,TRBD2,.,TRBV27,CASMPQGLVVYNEQFF,TGTGCCAGTATGCCCCAGGGACTAGTGGTCTACAATGAGCAGTTCTTC
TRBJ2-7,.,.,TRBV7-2,CASSLSTGIYEQYF,TGTGCCAGCAGCTTATCAACGGGTATTTACGAGCAGTACTTC
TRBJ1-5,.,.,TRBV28,CASSLFRDSNQPQHF,TGTGCCAGCAGTTTGTTCCGGGACAGCAATCAGCCCCAGCATTTT
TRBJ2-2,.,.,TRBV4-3,CASSRVFGSGTGELFF,TGCGCCAGCAGCCGAGTTTTCGGATCAGGCACCGGGGAGCTGTTTTTT
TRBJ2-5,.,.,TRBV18,CASSPVGIEETQYF,TGTGCCAGCTCACCTGTGGGGATTGAAGAGACCCAGTACTTC
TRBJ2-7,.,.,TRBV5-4,CASSLARDGAYEQYF,TGTGCCAGCAGCTTGGCTCGGGACGGAGCCTACGAGCAGTACTTC
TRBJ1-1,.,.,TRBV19,CASKGRYTEAFF,TGTGCCAGTAAGGGCAGATACACTGAAGCTTTCTTT
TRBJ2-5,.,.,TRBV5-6,CASSLVADWATQYF,TGTGCCAGCAGCTTGGTGGCGGACTGGGCGACCCAGTACTTC
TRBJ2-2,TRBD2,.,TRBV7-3,CASSSFAGGPVTGELFF,TGTGCCAGCAGCTCCTTCGCGGGAGGGCCGGTCACCGGGGAGCTGTTTTTT
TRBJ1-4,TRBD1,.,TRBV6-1,CASSEWGQQFTNEKLFF,TGTGCCAGCAGTGAATGGGGACAGCAGTTCACTAATGAAAAACTGTTTTTT
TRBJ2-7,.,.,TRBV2,CASGPRPDHYEQYF,TGTGCCAGCGGACCCAGGCCCGACCACTACGAGCAGTACTTC
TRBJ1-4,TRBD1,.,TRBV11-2,CASSQTGGTLEKLFF,TGTGCCAGCAGCCAGACAGGGGGAACTCTGGAAAAACTGTTTTTT
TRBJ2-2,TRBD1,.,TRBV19,CASTGTVITGELFF,TGTGCCTCCACCGGGACAGTCATCACCGGGGAGCTGTTTTTT
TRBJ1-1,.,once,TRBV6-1,CASSGGVRHGTEAFF,TGTGCCAGCAGTGGGGGGGTCCGGCACGGGACTGAAGCTTTCTTT
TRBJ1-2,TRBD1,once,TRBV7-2,CASSQTGINYGYTF,TGTGCCAGCAGCCAGACAGGGATTAACTATGGCTACACCTTC
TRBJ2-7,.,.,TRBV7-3,CASSLSVGSLEYF,TGTGCCAGCAGCTTATCCGTAGGGTCATTGGAGTACTTC
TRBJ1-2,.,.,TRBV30,CAWSFLQGYGYTF,TGTGCCTGGAGTTTCCTACAGGGATATGGCTACACCTTC
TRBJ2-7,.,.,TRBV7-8,CASSLYVVPSPTPSYEQYF,TGTGCCAGCAGCTTATACGTGGTGCCTAGTCCTACTCCTAGCTACGAGCAGTACTTC
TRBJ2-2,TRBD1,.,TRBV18,CATTPGTGSGELFF,TGTGCCACCACCCCCGGGACAGGGTCCGGGGAGCTGTTTTTT
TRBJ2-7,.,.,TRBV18,CASSTGGQSYEQYF,TGTGCCAGCTCAACCGGAGGCCAAAGCTACGAGCAGTACTTC
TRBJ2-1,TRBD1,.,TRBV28,CASSLWGDRVDEQFF,TGTGCCAGCAGTTTATGGGGGGACAGGGTCGATGAGCAGTTCTTC